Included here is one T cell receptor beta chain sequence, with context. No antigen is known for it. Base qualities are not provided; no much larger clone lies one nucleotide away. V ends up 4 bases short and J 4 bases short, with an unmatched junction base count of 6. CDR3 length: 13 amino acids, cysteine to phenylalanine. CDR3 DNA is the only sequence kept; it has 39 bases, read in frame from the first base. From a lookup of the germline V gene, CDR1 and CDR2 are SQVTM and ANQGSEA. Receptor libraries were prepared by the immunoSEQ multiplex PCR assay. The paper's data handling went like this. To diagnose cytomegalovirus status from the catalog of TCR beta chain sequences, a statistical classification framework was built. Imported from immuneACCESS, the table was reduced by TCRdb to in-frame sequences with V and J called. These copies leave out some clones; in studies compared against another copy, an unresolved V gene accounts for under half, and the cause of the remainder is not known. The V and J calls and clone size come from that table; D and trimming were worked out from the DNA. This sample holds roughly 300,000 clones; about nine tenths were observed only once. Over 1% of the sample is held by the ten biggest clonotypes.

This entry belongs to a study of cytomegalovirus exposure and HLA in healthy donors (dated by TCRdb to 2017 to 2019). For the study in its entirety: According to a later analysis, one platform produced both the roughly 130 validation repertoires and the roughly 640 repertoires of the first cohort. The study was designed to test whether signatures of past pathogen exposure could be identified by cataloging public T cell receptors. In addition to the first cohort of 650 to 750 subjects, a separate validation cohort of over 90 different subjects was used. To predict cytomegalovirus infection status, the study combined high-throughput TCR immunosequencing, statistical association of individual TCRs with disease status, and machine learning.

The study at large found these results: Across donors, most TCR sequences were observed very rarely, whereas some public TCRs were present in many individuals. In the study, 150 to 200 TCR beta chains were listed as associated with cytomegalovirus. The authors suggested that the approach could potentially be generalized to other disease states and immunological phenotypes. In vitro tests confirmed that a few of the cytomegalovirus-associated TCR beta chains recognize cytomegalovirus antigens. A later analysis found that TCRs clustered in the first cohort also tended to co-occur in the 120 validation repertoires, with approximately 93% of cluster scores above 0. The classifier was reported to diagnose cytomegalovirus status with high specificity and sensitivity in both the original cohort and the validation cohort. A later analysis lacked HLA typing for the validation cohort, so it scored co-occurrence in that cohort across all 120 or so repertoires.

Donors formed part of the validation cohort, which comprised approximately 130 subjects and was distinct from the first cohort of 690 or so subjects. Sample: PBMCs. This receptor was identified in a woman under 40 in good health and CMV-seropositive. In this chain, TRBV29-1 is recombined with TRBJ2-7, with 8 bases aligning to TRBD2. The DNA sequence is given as TGCAGCGTTGTGGCTAGCGGGTGGTACGAGCAGTACTTC. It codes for CSVVASGWYEQYF.